This TCR beta chain originates from a study of control samples from healthy donors and cancer patients. The length of the CDR3 is 16 residues. The germline CDR1 and CDR2 sequences are LGHDT and YNNKEL (reference sequence). Trimming took off 6 bases at V and 5 bases at J, with 19 bases between the two ends. Sequencing used immunoSEQ multiplex PCR; TCRdb keeps in-frame clones, though not all of them. This sample has about 140,000 clones, with 94% found just once. Material for sequencing was blood. The chain links TRBV3-1 (or the pseudogene TRBV3-2) to TRBJ1-4, with D perhaps TRBD1 (5 bases). The receptor's source is a man aged 40-49 years in good health. CDR3 in DNA: TGTGCCAGCAGTCTGGGGCGGGTCTTTAGAAATGAAAAACTGTTTTTT. Amino acid sequence: CASSLGRVFRNEKLFF.